Listed below are T cell receptor beta chains from one sample, sequenced in a study of T cell responses to AZD1222 COVID-19 vaccine. The data were produced by immunoSEQ multiplex PCR, yet TCRdb's version contains in-frame clones alone and is incomplete. The table has fewer than 150,000 clones, around 93% seen once; the top ten hold 13% to 15%. The source material was peripheral blood, sampled on day 0 of AZD1222 vaccination. These receptors originate from an adult in good health. The CDR3 runs from the conserved cysteine through the conserved F or W. D genes are given only for firm matches. Only part of the rows carry a size: once, few, many, or a class if the clone is expanded.

cdr3_aa | cdr3_nt | v_call | clone_size | d_call | j_call
CASSQEGLVSSYNEQFF | TGCGCCAGCAGCCAAGAGGGGCTGGTTAGCTCCTACAATGAGCAGTTCTTC | TRBV4-1 | - | - | TRBJ2-1
CASSFDWGNEQFF | TGTGCCAGCAGCTTTGATTGGGGCAATGAGCAGTTCTTC | TRBV6-5 | - | - | TRBJ2-1
CATSRDRAGGEQYF | TGTGCCACCAGCAGAGATAGGGCCGGAGGGGAGCAGTACTTC | TRBV15 | once | - | TRBJ2-7
CASSSSGTGGAGYTF | TGTGCCAGCAGCTCTTCCGGGACAGGGGGCGCGGGCTACACCTTC | TRBV5-6 | - | TRBD1 | TRBJ1-2
CASSLEPGLAGGSETQYF | TGTGCCAGCAGCTTAGAGCCGGGACTAGCGGGGGGATCGGAGACCCAGTACTTC | TRBV7-6 | once | TRBD2 | TRBJ2-5
CASSKGGRFPAGELFF | TGTGCCAGCAGCAAGGGGGGGAGATTCCCTGCCGGGGAGCTGTTTTTT | TRBV7-9 | - | - | TRBJ2-2
CASSPSGLAGLTEQFF | TGTGCCAGTAGTCCTTCGGGACTAGCGGGGCTAACCGAGCAGTTCTTC | TRBV19 | - | TRBD2 | TRBJ2-1
CASSQGRRNYGYTF | TGTGCCAGCAGCCAGGGGCGGCGGAACTATGGCTACACCTTC | TRBV3-1/TRBV3-2 | - | - | TRBJ1-2
CASSPTDMNTEAFF | TGTGCCAGTTCGCCGACGGACATGAACACTGAAGCTTTCTTT | TRBV6-5 | - | - | TRBJ1-1
CASSHGRELTGANVLTF | TGTGCCAGTAGTCACGGACGGGAGCTAACAGGGGCCAACGTCCTGACTTTC | TRBV19 | few | - | TRBJ2-6
CASSQHKGEQFF | TGTGCCAGCAGTCAACATAAGGGTGAGCAGTTCTTC | TRBV12-3/TRBV12-4 | - | - | TRBJ2-1
CATSDSGLRYNEQFF | TGTGCCACCAGTGATTCAGGGCTGAGGTACAATGAGCAGTTCTTC | TRBV24-1 | - | - | TRBJ2-1
CASSLGLANEQYF | TGTGCCAGCAGTCTCGGACTAGCGAACGAGCAGTACTTC | TRBV27 | - | TRBD2 | TRBJ2-7
CASSLGGSGSFHEQYF | TGCGCCAGCAGCTTGGGAGGTAGCGGGAGTTTCCACGAGCAGTACTTC | TRBV5-1 | - | TRBD2 | TRBJ2-7
CASSYRPGGNYGYTF | TGTGCCAGCAGTTACCGTCCAGGGGGAAACTATGGCTACACCTTC | TRBV6-5 | - | TRBD1 | TRBJ1-2
CASSFGLALYEQYF | TGTGCCAGCAGCTTTGGGCTAGCCCTCTACGAGCAGTACTTC | TRBV5-5 | - | - | TRBJ2-7
CASSYPDKRGTGELFF | TGTGCCAGCAGCTACCCCGACAAAAGGGGGACCGGGGAGCTGTTTTTT | TRBV7-9 | - | - | TRBJ2-2
CASSDPGFTGELFF | TGTGCCAGCAGTGACCCAGGTTTTACCGGGGAGCTGTTTTTT | TRBV6-1 | - | - | TRBJ2-2
CASSNRGSGANVLTF | TGTGCCAGTAGTAACAGGGGGAGTGGGGCCAACGTCCTGACTTTC | TRBV19 | - | TRBD1 | TRBJ2-6
CSASEDINFVGAFF | TGCAGTGCTAGTGAGGACATAAACTTCGTTGGGGCTTTCTTT | TRBV20-1 | - | - | TRBJ1-1
CASSPEGGTGGEKLFF | TGCGCCAGCAGCCCAGAAGGAGGGACAGGAGGTGAAAAACTGTTTTTT | TRBV4-3 | - | TRBD1 | TRBJ1-4
CASNMNTDTQYF | TGCGCCAGCAACATGAACACAGATACGCAGTATTTT | TRBV5-1 | - | - | TRBJ2-3
CASSESRVVRSVNEQFF | TGCGCCAGCAGTGAGTCGAGGGTAGTGAGGAGTGTGAATGAGCAGTTCTTC | TRBV10-1 | - | - | TRBJ2-1
CASSYLPNSGEQFF | TGTGCCAGCAGCTACCTTCCCAATTCTGGTGAGCAGTTCTTC | TRBV7-2 | - | - | TRBJ2-1
CASSRSDRGFTDTQYF | TGTGCCAGCAGCCGATCCGACAGGGGGTTCACAGATACGCAGTATTTT | TRBV14 | - | TRBD1 | TRBJ2-3
CASSFGGYTEAFF | TGTGCCAGCAGTTTTGGGGGGTACACTGAAGCTTTCTTT | TRBV12-3/TRBV12-4 | - | - | TRBJ1-1
CSVDRRDSYNEQFF | TGCAGCGTTGACAGGCGGGATTCGTACAATGAGCAGTTCTTC | TRBV29-1 | - | - | TRBJ2-1
CASSRQGANYGYTF | TGTGCCAGCAGCAGACAGGGAGCTAACTATGGCTACACCTTC | TRBV2 | - | TRBD1 | TRBJ1-2
CASSGSGIETQYF | TGTGCCAGTAGCGGATCAGGGATAGAGACCCAGTACTTC | TRBV19 | - | - | TRBJ2-5
CASSQAGGIQPQHF | TGTGCCAGCAGCCAAGCCGGAGGGATTCAGCCCCAGCATTTT | TRBV3-1/TRBV3-2 | once | - | TRBJ1-5
CASSEAENTEAFF | TGTGCCAGCAGTGAGGCAGAGAACACTGAAGCTTTCTTT | TRBV2 | - | - | TRBJ1-1
CASSGNLANGEQFF | TGCGCCAGCAGTGGTAACCTAGCTAATGGTGAGCAGTTCTTC | TRBV10-1 | - | - | TRBJ2-1
CASSSPPGSGANVLTF | TGTGCCAGCAGCTCTCCCCCAGGGTCTGGGGCCAACGTCCTGACTTTC | TRBV28 | - | - | TRBJ2-6
CATRGQGIFEPQHF | TGTGCCACCCGGGGACAGGGAATATTTGAGCCCCAGCATTTT | TRBV24-1 | - | TRBD1 | TRBJ1-5
CASSRNSHAANDNSPLHF | TGTGCCAGCAGTCGCAATTCTCACGCGGCCAACGATAATTCACCCCTCCACTTT | TRBV2 | - | - | TRBJ1-6
CASSGEETQYF | TGTGCCAGCAGTGGGGAAGAGACCCAGTACTTC | TRBV2 | - | - | TRBJ2-5
CASSILAGPTNEQFF | TGTGCCAGCAGCATACTAGCGGGGCCGACCAATGAGCAGTTCTTC | TRBV7-2 | - | TRBD2 | TRBJ2-1
CASWQKGNTEAFF | TGTGCCAGTTGGCAGAAAGGGAACACTGAAGCTTTCTTT | TRBV19 | - | - | TRBJ1-1
CASSQGTGDITDTQYF | TGCGCCAGCAGCCAAGGGACAGGGGATATCACAGATACGCAGTATTTT | TRBV4-1 | few | TRBD1 | TRBJ2-3
CASSPTTGGLFGTDTQYF | TGTGCCAGCAGCCCAACTACGGGGGGGCTATTCGGCACAGATACGCAGTATTTT | TRBV3-1/TRBV3-2 | - | TRBD2 | TRBJ2-3